This T cell receptor (beta chain) was obtained from a study of shared clonotypes between healthy human individuals. Overall study results and limits: Limited genetic and exposure-history diversity came from having few donors.

Positively selected for CCR7, the CD45RO-negative cells used as naive CD8 cells excluded terminally differentiated effector memory CD45RA+ cells. When replicate PCRs were run on sorted subsets, they used 200 to 250 ng DNA, about 30,000 T cell genomes. Produced via immunoSEQ multiplex PCR; TCRdb's table is partial and in-frame only. The sample carries about 590,000 clones, over 95% recorded once. Remarks on this clone: Antigen unknown.

The clonotype originates from a woman younger than 45 in good health. Material: naive CD8+ T cells sorted from blood.

CDR3 sequence: CSVADHYGYTF. The CDR3 DNA sequence: TGCAGCGTTGCGGACCACTATGGCTACACCTTC. The gene calls are TRBV29-1 and TRBJ1-2; D gene ambiguous. This CDR3 comprises 11 residues. Germline V gene sequence: CDR1 SQVTM, CDR2 ANQGSEA. The V end was cut by 4 bases, the J end by 3 bases, with 6 bases between.